The source of this T cell receptor beta chain is a study of tumor and adjacent non-tumor tissue in lung cancer. About the research overall: Samples averaged around 4.2 million productive TCRbeta reads each.

TCRbeta libraries were built with three rounds of nested PCR, modified from ARM-PCR. TCRdb used MiXCR to reprocess the multiplex PCR reads, holding one entry per CDR3 protein. The sample includes approximately 120,000 distinct CDR3 sequences, approximately 71% of them seen just once. As to this clonotype: Its antigen is as yet unknown. Germline and junction disagree at one end, which may indicate a read error.

This sample's RNA came from whole unsorted tissue. Study-wide results and caveats: Tumor repertoires had a smaller top 100 clone share than normal lung.

The germline CDR1 and CDR2 sequences are KGHSY and FQNENV. This CDR3 region has 12 residues. Sequenced material: lung tumor tissue. This TCR was recovered from a woman in her sixties or seventies with non-small cell lung cancer. This chain joins TRBV16 and TRBJ1-2; D perhaps matches TRBD1 (5 bases). The CDR3 reads CVSSQSGNDYTF. CDR3 nucleotides: TGTGTCAGCAGCCAATCAGGGAATGACTACACCTTC.